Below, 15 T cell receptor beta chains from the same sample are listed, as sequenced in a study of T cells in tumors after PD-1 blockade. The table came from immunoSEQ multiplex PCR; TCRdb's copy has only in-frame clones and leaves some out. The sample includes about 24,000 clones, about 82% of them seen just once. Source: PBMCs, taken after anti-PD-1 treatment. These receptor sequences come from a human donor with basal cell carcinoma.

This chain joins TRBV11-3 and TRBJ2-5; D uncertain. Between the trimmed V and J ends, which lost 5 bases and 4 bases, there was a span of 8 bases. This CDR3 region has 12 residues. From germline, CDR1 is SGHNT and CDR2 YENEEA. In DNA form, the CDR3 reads TGTGCCAGCAGCCCAGTGGGAGAGACCCAGTACTTC. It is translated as CASSPVGETQYF.

CDR3 DNA sequence: TGTGCCAGCAGGACTGACAGCTCCTCTGGAAACACCATATATTTT. This codes for CASRTDSSSGNTIYF. The V call is TRBV6-5, the J call TRBJ1-3; weak D call: TRBD1 (5 bases). Trimming removed 6 bases at V and 0 bases at J, with 12 bases between. The CDR3 is made up of 15 amino acids. The germline CDR1 and CDR2 sequences are MNHEY and SVGAGI.

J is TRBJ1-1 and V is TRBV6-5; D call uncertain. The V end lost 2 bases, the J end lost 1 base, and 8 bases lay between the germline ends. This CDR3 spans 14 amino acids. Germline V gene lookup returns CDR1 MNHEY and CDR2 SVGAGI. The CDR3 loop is CASSYEAANTEAFF. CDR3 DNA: TGTGCCAGCAGTTACGAGGCAGCGAACACTGAAGCTTTCTTT.

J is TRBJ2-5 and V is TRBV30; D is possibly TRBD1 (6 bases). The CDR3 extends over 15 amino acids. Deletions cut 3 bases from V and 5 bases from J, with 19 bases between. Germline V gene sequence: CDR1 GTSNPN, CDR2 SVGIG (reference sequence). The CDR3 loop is CAWSLRDTARETQYF. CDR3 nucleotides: TGTGCCTGGAGCCTCCGGGACACAGCACGGGAGACCCAGTACTTC.

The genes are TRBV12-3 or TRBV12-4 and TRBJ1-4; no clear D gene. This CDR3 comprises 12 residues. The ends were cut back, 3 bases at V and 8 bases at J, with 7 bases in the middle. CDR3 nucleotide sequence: TGTGCCAGCAGTTTTAAAGAGGAAAAACTGTTTTTT. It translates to CASSFKEEKLFF.

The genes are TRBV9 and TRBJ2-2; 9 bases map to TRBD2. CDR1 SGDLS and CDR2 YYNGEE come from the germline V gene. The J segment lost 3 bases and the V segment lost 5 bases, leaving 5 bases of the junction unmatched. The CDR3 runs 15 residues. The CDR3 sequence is CASSSGLAHTGELFF. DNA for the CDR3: TGTGCCAGCAGTTCGGGACTAGCCCACACCGGGGAGCTGTTTTTT.

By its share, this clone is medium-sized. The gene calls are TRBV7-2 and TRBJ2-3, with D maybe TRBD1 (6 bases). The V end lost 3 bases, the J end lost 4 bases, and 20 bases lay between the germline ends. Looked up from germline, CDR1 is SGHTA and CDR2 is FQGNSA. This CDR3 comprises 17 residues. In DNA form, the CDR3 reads TGTGCCAGCAGCTTCGCGATTGGACAGCTTAACCCAGATACGCAGTATTTT. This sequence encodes CASSFAIGQLNPDTQYF.

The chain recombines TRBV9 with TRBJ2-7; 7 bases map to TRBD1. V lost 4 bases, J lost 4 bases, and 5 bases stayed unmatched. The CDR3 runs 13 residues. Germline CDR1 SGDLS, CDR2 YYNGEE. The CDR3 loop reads CASSPTGEYEQYF. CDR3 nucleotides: TGTGCCAGCAGCCCAACAGGGGAATACGAGCAGTACTTC.

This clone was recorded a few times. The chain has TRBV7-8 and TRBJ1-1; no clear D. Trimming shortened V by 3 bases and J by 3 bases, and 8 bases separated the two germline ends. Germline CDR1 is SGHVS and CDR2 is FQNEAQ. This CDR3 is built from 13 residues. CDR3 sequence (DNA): TGTGCCAGCAGCTTGACGGCTGACACTGAAGCTTTCTTT. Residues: CASSLTADTEAFF.

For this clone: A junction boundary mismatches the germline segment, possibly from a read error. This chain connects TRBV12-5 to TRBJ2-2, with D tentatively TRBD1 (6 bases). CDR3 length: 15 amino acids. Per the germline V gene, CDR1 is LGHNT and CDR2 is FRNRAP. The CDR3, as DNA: TGTGCTAGTGGTTTGGTCCCAGGGGTGCACCGGGGAGCTGTTTTT. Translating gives CASGLVPGVHRGAVF.

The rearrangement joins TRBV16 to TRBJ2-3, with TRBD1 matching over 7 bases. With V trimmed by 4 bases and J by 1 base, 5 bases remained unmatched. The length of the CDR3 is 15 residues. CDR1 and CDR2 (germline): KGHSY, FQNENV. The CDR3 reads CASSPDRWGTDTQYF. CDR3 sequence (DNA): TGTGCCAGCAGCCCGGACAGGTGGGGCACAGATACGCAGTATTTT.

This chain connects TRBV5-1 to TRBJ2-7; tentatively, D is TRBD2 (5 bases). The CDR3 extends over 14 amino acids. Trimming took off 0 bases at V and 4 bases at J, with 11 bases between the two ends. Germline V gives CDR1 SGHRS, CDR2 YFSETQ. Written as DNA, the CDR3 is TGCGCCAGCAGCTTGGACGGGATCCAATACGAGCAGTACTTC. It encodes CASSLDGIQYEQYF.

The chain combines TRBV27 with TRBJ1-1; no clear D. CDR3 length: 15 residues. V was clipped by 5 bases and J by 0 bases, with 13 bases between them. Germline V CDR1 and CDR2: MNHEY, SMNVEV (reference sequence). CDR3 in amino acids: CASSPTWQLNTEAFF. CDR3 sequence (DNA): TGTGCCAGCAGTCCGACCTGGCAGCTGAACACTGAAGCTTTCTTT.

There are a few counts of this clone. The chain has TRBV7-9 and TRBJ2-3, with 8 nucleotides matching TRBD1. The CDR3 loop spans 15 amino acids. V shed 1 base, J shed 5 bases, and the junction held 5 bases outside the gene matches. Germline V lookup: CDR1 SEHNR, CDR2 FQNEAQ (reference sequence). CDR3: CASSLGTGFLDTQYF. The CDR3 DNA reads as TGTGCCAGCAGCTTAGGGACAGGGTTTTTAGATACGCAGTATTTT.

The CDR3 loop is CASSPRGVYEQYF. The CDR3 nucleotides are TGTGCCAGTAGTCCACGGGGGGTTTACGAGCAGTACTTC. The rearrangement links TRBV19 to TRBJ2-7, with TRBD2 matching over 7 bases. Germline CDR1 is LNHDA and CDR2 is SQIVND (reference sequence). The CDR3 is 13 residues long. V shed 5 bases and J 4 bases; nucleotides not matched to a gene: 5.